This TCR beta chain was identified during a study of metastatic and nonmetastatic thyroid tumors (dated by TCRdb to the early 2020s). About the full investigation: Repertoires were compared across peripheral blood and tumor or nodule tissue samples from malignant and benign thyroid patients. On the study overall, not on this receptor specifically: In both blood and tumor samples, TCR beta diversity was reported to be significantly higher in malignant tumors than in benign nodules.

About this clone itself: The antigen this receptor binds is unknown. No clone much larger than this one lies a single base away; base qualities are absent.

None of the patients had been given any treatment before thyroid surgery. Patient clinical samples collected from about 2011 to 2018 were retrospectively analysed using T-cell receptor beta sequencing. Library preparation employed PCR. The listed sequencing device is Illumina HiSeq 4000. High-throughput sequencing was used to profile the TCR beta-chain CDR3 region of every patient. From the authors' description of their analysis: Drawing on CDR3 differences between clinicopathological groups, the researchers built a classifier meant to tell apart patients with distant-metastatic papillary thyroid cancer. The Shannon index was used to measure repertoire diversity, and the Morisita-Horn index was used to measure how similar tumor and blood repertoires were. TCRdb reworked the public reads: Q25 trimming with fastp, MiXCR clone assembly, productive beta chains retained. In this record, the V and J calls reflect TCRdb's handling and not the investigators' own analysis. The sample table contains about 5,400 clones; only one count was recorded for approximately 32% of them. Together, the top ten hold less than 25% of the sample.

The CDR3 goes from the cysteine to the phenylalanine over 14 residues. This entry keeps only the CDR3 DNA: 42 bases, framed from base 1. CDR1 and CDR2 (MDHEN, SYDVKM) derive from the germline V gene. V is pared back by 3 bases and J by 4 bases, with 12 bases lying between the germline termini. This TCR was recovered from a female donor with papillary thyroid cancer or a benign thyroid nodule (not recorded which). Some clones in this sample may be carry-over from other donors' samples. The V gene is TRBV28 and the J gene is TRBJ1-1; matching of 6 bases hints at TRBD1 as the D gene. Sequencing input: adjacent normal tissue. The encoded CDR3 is CASSLMGGGTEAFF. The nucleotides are TGTGCCAGCAGTTTGATGGGAGGGGGCACTGAAGCTTTCTTT. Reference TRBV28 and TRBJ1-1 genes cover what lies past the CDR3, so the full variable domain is DVKVTQSSRYLVKRTGEKVFLECVQDMDHENMFWYRQDPGLGLRLIYFSYDVKMKEKGDIPEGYSVSREKKERFSLILESASTNQTSMYLCASSLMGGGTEAFFGQGTRLTVV.